This T cell receptor beta chain was captured in a study of T cell clonality in common variable immunodeficiency. The study's findings and limits: Fewer deletions and N-nucleotide insertions were reportedly seen in common variable immunodeficiency TCR beta sequences.

Only a few counts were recorded for this clone. The antigen is not known. Read data end 3 residues before the CDR3 end; the end is taken from the germline J gene. Profiled with immunoSEQ multiplex PCR; TCRdb holds only in-frame clones, not every one. The sample yields about 25,000 clones, without any singletons. Losses at the gene ends were 5 bases for V and 0 bases for J; bases not matched to a gene: 10. The V gene's germline CDR1 is KGHSH and CDR2 LQKENI. The CDR3 is made up of 19 amino acids. The sequencing input was peripheral blood mononuclear cells. The clonotype originates from a human donor with common variable immunodeficiency. The chain couples TRBV18 to TRBJ2-1, with 13 positions matching TRBD2. The DNA read from the CDR3 is TGTGCCAGCTCAAGGGAGACTAGCGGGAGGATTTTCTCCTACAATGAG. Encoded protein: CASSRETSGRIFSYNE. The complete CDR3 sequence is CASSRETSGRIFSYNEQFF.